Included here is one T cell receptor (beta chain) sequence, with context. Per the original data handling: Estimation of nucleated cell counts relied on the amplification of reference gene primers. The table came from immunoSEQ multiplex PCR; TCRdb's copy has only in-frame clones and leaves some out. V and J calls and clone size are as listed in that table; D and trimming were resolved from the DNA. The sample has 200,000 or so clones; 70% to 90% are singletons. This sample was taken from a study of blood T cell repertoires in COVID-19. Overall study: Samples came from the United States, Italy and Spain, spanning acute and convalescent COVID-19. In each case, the material was cDNA or gDNA derived from T cells, B-cell-depleted T cells, or PBMCs.

The material sequenced was peripheral blood. The sequence was obtained from a man between 65 and 85 years old with active or convalescent COVID-19.

CDR3 nucleotides: TGTGCCAGCAGGCAGCGGGGAGCGGCTAATTTCGAGCAGTACTTC. It translates to CASRQRGAANFEQYF. The rearrangement links TRBV6-5 to TRBJ2-7; 7 nucleotides match TRBD2. Germline loops: CDR1 MNHEY, CDR2 SVGAGI. CDR3 length equals 15 residues. With 6 bases clipped from V and 6 bases from J, the junction kept 14 bases outside the gene matches.